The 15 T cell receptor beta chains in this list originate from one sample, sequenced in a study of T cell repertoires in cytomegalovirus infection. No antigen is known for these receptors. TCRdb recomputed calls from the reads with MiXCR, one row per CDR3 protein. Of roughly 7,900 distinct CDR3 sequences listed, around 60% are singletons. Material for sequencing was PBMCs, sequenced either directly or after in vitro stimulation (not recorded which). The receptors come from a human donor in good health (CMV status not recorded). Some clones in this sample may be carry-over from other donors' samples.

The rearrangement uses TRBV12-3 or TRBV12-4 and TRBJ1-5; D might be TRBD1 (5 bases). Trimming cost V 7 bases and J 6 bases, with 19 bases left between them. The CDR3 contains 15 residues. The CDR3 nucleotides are TGTGCCAGCACCCAGGTGGACCAGGGCTTTCAGCCCCAGCATTTT. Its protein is CASTQVDQGFQPQHF.

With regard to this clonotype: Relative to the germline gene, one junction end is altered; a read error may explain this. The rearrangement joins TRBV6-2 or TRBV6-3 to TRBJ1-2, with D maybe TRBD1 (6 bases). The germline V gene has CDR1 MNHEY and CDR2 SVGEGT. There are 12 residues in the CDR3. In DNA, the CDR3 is TGTGCCAGCAGTTCGACAGGAGTCGTCTACAACTTC. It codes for CASSSTGVVYNF.

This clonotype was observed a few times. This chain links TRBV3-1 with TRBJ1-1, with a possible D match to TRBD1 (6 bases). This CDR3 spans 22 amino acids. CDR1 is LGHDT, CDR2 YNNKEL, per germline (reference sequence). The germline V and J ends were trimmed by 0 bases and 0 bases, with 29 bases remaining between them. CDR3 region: CASSQEWGLQGRGWTLNTEAFF. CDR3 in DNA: TGTGCCAGCAGCCAAGAATGGGGATTACAGGGTAGGGGATGGACCTTGAACACTGAAGCTTTCTTT.

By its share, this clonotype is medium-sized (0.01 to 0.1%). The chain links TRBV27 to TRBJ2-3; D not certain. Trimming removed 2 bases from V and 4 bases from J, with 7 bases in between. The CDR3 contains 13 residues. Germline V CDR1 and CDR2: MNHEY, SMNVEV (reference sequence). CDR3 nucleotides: TGTGCCAGCAGTTTAGTACGTTCAGATACGCAGTATTTT. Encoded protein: CASSLVRSDTQYF.

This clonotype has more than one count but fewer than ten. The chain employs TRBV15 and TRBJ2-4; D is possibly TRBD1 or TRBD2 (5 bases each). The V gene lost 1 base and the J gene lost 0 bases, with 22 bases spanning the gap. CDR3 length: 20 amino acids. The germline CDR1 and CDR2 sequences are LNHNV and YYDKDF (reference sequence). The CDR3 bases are TGTGCCACCAGCAGAGGTACCCTCTTCTTAGGGACCTTAGCCAAAAACATTCAGTACTTC. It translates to CATSRGTLFLGTLAKNIQYF.

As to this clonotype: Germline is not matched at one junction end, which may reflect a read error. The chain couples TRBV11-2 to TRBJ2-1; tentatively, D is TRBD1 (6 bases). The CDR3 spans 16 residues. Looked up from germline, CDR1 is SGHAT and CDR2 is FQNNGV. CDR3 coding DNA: TGTGCAAGCAGCGTACTTCAGGGGAGCTCCTACAATGAGAAGTTCTTC. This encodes CASSVLQGSSYNEKFF.

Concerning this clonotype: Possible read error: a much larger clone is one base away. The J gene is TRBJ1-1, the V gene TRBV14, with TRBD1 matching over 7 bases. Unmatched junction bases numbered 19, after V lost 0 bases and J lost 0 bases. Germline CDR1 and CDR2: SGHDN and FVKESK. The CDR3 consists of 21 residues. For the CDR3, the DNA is TGTGCCAGCAGCCAAGATATCCACACCACAGGGGCCTCGCTTATGAACACTGAAGCTTTCTTT. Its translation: CASSQDIHTTGASLMNTEAFF.

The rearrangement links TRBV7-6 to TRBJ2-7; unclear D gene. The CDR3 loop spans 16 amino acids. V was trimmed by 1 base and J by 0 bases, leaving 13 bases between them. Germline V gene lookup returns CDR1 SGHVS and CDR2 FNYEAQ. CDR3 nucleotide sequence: TGTGCCAGCAGCTTAGGACCACAGTTTATCTCCTACGAGCAGTACTTC. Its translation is CASSLGPQFISYEQYF.

In DNA form, the CDR3 reads TGTGCCAGAAGTGCAGGGTCTGGGCTGCCTCATCATTTT. Encoded protein: CARSAGSGLPHHF. The rearrangement joins TRBV27 to TRBJ1-5, with D perhaps TRBD1 (5 bases). The germline V gene has CDR1 MNHEY and CDR2 SMNVEV (reference sequence). Trimming left V 9 bases short and J 16 bases short, with 25 bases between. The CDR3 runs to 13 residues.

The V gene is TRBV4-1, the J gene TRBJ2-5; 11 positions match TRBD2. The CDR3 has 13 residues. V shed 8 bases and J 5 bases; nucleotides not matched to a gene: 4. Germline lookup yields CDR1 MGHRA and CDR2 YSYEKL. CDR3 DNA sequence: TGCGCCAGCGCCCGACTAGCGGGGGAGACCCAGTACTTC. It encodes CASARLAGETQYF.

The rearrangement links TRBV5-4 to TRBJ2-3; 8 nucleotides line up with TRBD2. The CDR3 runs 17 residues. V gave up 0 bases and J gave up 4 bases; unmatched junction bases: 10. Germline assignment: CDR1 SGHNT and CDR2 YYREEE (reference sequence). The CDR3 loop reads CASSLASSGTFADTQYF. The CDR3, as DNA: TGTGCCAGCAGCTTGGCCAGTAGCGGGACCTTTGCAGATACGCAGTATTTT.

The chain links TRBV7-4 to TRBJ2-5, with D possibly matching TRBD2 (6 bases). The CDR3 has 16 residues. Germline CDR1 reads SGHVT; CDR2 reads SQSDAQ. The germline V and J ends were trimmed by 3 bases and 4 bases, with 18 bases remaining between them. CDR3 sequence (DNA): TGTGCCAGCAGCTTCCAAAGGGACTCTGCGGGAGAGACCCAGTACTTC. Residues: CASSFQRDSAGETQYF.

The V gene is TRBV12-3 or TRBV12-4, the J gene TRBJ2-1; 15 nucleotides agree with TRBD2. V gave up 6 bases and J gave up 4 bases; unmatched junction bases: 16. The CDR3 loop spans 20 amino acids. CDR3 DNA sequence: TGTGCCAGCAGCCCTGCCCGGACTAGCGGGGGGGCCTACCCTTACAATGAGCAGTTCTTC. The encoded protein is CASSPARTSGGAYPYNEQFF.

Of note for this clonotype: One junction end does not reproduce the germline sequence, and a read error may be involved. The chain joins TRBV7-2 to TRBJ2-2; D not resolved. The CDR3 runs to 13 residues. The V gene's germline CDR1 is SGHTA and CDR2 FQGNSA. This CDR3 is CSSSAQATGELFF. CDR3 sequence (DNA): TGTTCCAGCAGCGCTCAGGCCACCGGGGAGCTGTTTTTT.

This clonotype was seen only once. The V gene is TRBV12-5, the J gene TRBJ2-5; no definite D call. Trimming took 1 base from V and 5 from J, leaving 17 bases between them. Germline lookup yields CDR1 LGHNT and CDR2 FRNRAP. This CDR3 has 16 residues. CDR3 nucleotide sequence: TGTGCTAGTGGTTTGGACTTACCGTGCTCGAGGGAGACCCAGTACTTC. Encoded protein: CASGLDLPCSRETQYF.